This TCR beta chain was documented in a study of radiation and T cells in renal cell carcinoma. Some clones are missing from TCRdb's copy, which holds only in-frame ones; the method was immunoSEQ multiplex PCR. In the table there are 140,000 to 150,000 clones, approximately 86% of which are singletons. Time point reported: blood 4 weeks post-SBRT, at nephrectomy. Treatment given: 15 Gy SBRT to primary tumor, nephrectomy 4 weeks later. This TCR came from a woman between 45 and 65 years old with renal cell carcinoma. Sequences were derived from blood, sampled from a patient whose treatment included radiotherapy and nephrectomy.

The CDR3 sequence: CASSSIDRVNYGYTF. Written as DNA, the CDR3 is TGTGCCAGCAGCTCGATTGACAGAGTTAACTATGGCTACACCTTC. V usage is TRBV28 and J usage is TRBJ1-2; D might be TRBD1 (5 bases). Trimming stripped 6 bases from V and 1 base from J, with 15 bases between. This CDR3 contains 15 residues. The V gene's germline CDR1 is MDHEN and CDR2 SYDVKM.